Presented here are 21 T cell receptor beta chains from one specimen sequenced in a study of cytomegalovirus exposure and HLA in healthy donors. Primers for the PCR totalled 60 Vbeta and 13 Jbeta. Using immunoSEQ multiplex PCR, the repertoire was profiled, and TCRdb retains in-frame clones only, with some absent. The sample carries under 90,000 clones, roughly 80% recorded once. Sequenced material: PBMCs. These receptors all stem from a man aged 35 to 55 in good health and CMV-seronegative.

This CDR3 reads CASSLALAQGKDTQYF. CDR3 nucleotides: TGTGCCAGCAGCTTGGCCTTAGCACAGGGTAAAGATACGCAGTATTTT. The rearrangement links TRBV5-4 to TRBJ2-3; weak D call: TRBD1 (6 bases). The CDR3 has 16 amino acids. Trimming shortened V by 0 bases and J by 5 bases, and 16 bases separated the two germline ends. Germline loops: CDR1 SGHNT, CDR2 YYREEE (reference sequence).

This clone has just one count. The chain's CDR3 is CASSLAGARETQYF. CDR3 DNA: TGTGCCAGCAGTTTAGCGGGAGCGAGAGAGACCCAGTACTTC. The chain is built from TRBV28 and TRBJ2-5; 7 bases agree with TRBD2. The CDR3 consists of 14 residues. J gave up 4 bases and V 2 bases, and 4 bases lay outside the gene matches. The germline V gene has CDR1 MDHEN and CDR2 SYDVKM.

In its sample, this clone was seen once. V usage is TRBV29-1 and J usage is TRBJ2-5; 11 nucleotides match TRBD1. Matching the DNA end better, TRBJ2-7 makes the J call doubtful. The CDR3 is 13 amino acids. Germline lookup yields CDR1 SQVTM and CDR2 ANQGSEA. CDR3 nucleotide sequence: TGCAGCGCGGCCGGGACAGGGGGGGACGAGCAGTACTTC. Its translation is CSAAGTGGDEQYF.

J is TRBJ1-2 and V is TRBV5-6, with a weak D call TRBD1 (5 bases). The V gene's germline CDR1 is SGHDT and CDR2 YYEEEE. V was clipped by 1 base and J by 8 bases, with 9 bases between them. This CDR3 is 12 amino acids long. The CDR3 sequence: CASSLYDSGYTF. DNA of the CDR3: TGTGCCAGCAGCTTGTATGACAGCGGCTACACCTTC.

The chain uses TRBV23-1 and TRBJ2-2; 9 bases align to TRBD2. TRBV23-1 is an ORF, and what it does is uncertain. The CDR3 runs 17 residues. The ends lost 7 bases at V and 0 bases at J; junction bases unmatched: 9. The CDR3 DNA reads as TGCGCCAGCAAGGCTAGCGGGAAGTGCGCGAACACCGGGGAGCTGTTTTTT. Residues: CASKASGKCANTGELFF.

In this sample, this clone turned up a few times. This chain links TRBV7-2 with TRBJ2-7; TRBD1 matches 7 bases. CDR3 length: 11 amino acids. The junction had 0 bases not matched to a gene; V was cut back by 4 bases and J by 6 bases. CDR1 SGHTA and CDR2 FQGNSA come from the germline V gene. Written as DNA, the CDR3 is TGTGCCAGCAGCTACAGGGGCGAGCAGTACTTC. Protein sequence: CASSYRGEQYF.

The genes are TRBV29-1 and TRBJ1-1, with D unresolved. V dropped 7 bases and J dropped 3 bases, with 15 bases sitting between them. Germline V gives CDR1 SQVTM, CDR2 ANQGSEA. The CDR3 spans 13 residues. As DNA, the CDR3 is TGCAGCGCTCCAAGGGCGGGTGACACTGAAGCTTTCTTT. It yields the protein CSAPRAGDTEAFF.

The chain couples TRBV30 to TRBJ2-1; 10 positions agree with TRBD2. The V and J ends lost 0 bases and 4 bases, in that order; junction bases with no gene match: 6. The CDR3 contains 16 residues. Germline loops: CDR1 GTSNPN, CDR2 SVGIG (reference sequence). This CDR3 is CAWSVRRLAGYNEQFF. CDR3 nucleotides: TGTGCCTGGAGTGTACGGCGACTAGCGGGTTACAATGAGCAGTTCTTC.

This chain connects TRBV11-2 to TRBJ2-7, with 11 bases matching TRBD2. The J segment lost 0 bases and the V segment lost 5 bases, leaving 12 bases of the junction unmatched. The CDR3 has 18 amino acids. CDR1 is SGHAT and CDR2 is FQNNGV in the germline V gene. CDR3 nucleotides: TGTGCCAGCAGCGATTTATTAGCGGGAGGGCCCGCCTCCTACGAGCAGTACTTC. It is translated as CASSDLLAGGPASYEQYF.

The chain employs TRBV6-5 and TRBJ1-6; no definite D call. Between the trimmed V and J ends, which lost 7 bases and 1 base, there was a span of 11 bases. Germline V lookup: CDR1 MNHEY, CDR2 SVGAGI. The CDR3 length is 15 residues. The chain's CDR3 is CASTRAVSYNSPLHF. CDR3 DNA sequence: TGTGCCAGCACCCGAGCGGTATCCTATAATTCACCCCTCCACTTT.

This chain uses TRBV2 with TRBJ2-5, with D possibly matching TRBD1 (6 bases). The CDR3 contains 15 residues. Germline V gene sequence: CDR1 SNHLY, CDR2 FYNNEI. V was shortened by 6 bases and J by 2 bases, with 16 bases between the two germline ends. CDR3: CASRDSHLPQETQYF. The CDR3 DNA sequence: TGTGCCAGCAGGGACAGTCACTTACCACAAGAGACCCAGTACTTC.

The chain uses TRBV6-5 and TRBJ1-2; D ambiguous. The V end was cut by 6 bases, the J end by 6 bases, with 14 bases between. Germline V gene data show CDR1 as MNHEY and CDR2 as SVGAGI. This CDR3 region has 13 residues. The CDR3 region has the DNA TGTGCCAGCAGCTCGGGGAGGAGGAATGGCTACACCTTC. This codes for CASSSGRRNGYTF.

The V and J genes are TRBV19 and TRBJ2-4; TRBD1 agrees at 9 bases. Per germline, CDR1 LNHDA and CDR2 SQIVND (reference sequence). This CDR3 has 12 residues. The V segment lost 10 bases and the J segment 9 bases; nucleotides outside the gene matches: 7. The CDR3 DNA reads TGTGCCACTTCACAGGGGGCGAGCATTCAGTACTTC. It encodes CATSQGASIQYF.

This clone was seen ten or more times. The chain recombines TRBV2 with TRBJ2-7, with a tentative D call TRBD1 (6 bases). V lost 6 bases, J lost 0 bases, and 12 bases lay in between. Germline V gene sequence: CDR1 SNHLY, CDR2 FYNNEI. The CDR3 is 14 residues long. Here the CDR3 reads CASRSQGNSYEQYF. CDR3 DNA: TGTGCCAGCAGGTCACAGGGAAACTCCTACGAGCAGTACTTC.

CDR3 amino acids: CASSGEGGTEAFF. The CDR3 DNA sequence: TGTGCCAGCTCCGGGGAAGGGGGAACTGAAGCTTTCTTT. The J gene is TRBJ1-1, the V gene TRBV2; possibly TRBD1 for D (6 bases). The germline V gene has CDR1 SNHLY and CDR2 FYNNEI. The CDR3 runs to 13 residues. V shed 8 bases and J shed 5 bases, with 15 bases lying between them.

The DNA of the CDR3 is TGTGCCAGCAACCCTTTTAGTGACAGTGTGGGCAATCAGCCCCAGCATTTT. It encodes CASNPFSDSVGNQPQHF. The chain recombines TRBV27 with TRBJ1-5; perhaps TRBD1 as D (5 bases). Trimming removed 7 bases at V and 2 bases at J, with 21 bases between. The CDR3 spans 17 residues. Germline V gene sequence: CDR1 MNHEY, CDR2 SMNVEV (reference sequence).

The CDR3 loop is CASSKQGHEQYF. CDR3 DNA sequence: TGCGCCAGCAGCAAGCAGGGCCACGAGCAGTACTTC. The chain couples TRBV5-1 to TRBJ2-7; a possible D gene is TRBD1 (5 bases). The CDR3 is 12 amino acids. The V and J ends lost 4 bases and 5 bases respectively, with 10 bases between them. Germline V gives CDR1 SGHRS, CDR2 YFSETQ. Full variable domain (missing parts from reference TRBV5-1 and TRBJ2-7): KAGVTQTPRYLIKTRGQQVTLSCSPISGHRSVSWYQQTPGQGLQFLFEYFSETQRNKGNFPGRFSGRQFSNSRSEMNVSTLELGDSALYLCASSKQGHEQYFGPGTRLTVT.

V usage is TRBV28 and J usage is TRBJ2-1, with D tentatively TRBD1 (6 bases). The CDR3 consists of 12 residues. V gave up 6 bases and J gave up 8 bases, with 11 bases separating them. Germline V lookup: CDR1 MDHEN, CDR2 SYDVKM. This chain's CDR3 is CASSIQGYEQFF. The CDR3 nucleotides read TGTGCCAGCAGCATACAGGGTTATGAGCAGTTCTTC. Filled out from reference TRBV28 and TRBJ2-1, the complete variable domain reads DVKVTQSSRYLVKRTGEKVFLECVQDMDHENMFWYRQDPGLGLRLIYFSYDVKMKEKGDIPEGYSVSREKKERFSLILESASTNQTSMYLCASSIQGYEQFFGPGTRLTVL.

The chain couples TRBV5-6 to TRBJ1-2; 7 bases are shared with TRBD1. The ends lost 0 bases at V and 1 base at J; junction bases unmatched: 6. This CDR3 has 16 residues. Germline V gene data show CDR1 as SGHDT and CDR2 as YYEEEE. The DNA of the CDR3 is TGTGCCAGCAGCTTGGACCGGGCAGGGGGTAACTATGGCTACACCTTC. This translates into CASSLDRAGGNYGYTF.

The J gene is TRBJ2-3, the V gene TRBV9; 10 bases agree with TRBD2. The CDR3 covers 15 residues. Trimming removed 5 bases from V and 4 bases from J; junction bases left unmatched: 7. The germline V gene has CDR1 SGDLS and CDR2 YYNGEE. For the CDR3, the DNA is TGTGCCAGCAGTAACAGCGGGAGGGGAGCAGATACGCAGTATTTT. This translates into CASSNSGRGADTQYF.

V gene TRBV27 combines with J gene TRBJ2-1; tentative D call: TRBD2 (6 bases). Germline CDR1 MNHEY, CDR2 SMNVEV (reference sequence). The CDR3 is 18 residues long. Deletions cut 1 base from V and 7 bases from J, with 23 bases between. CDR3 sequence: CASSLLQRAGGMPNEQFF. The CDR3 DNA sequence: TGTGCCAGCAGTTTATTACAGAGAGCGGGTGGGATGCCAAATGAGCAGTTCTTC.